The sequence of this T cell receptor (beta chain) was determined in a study of T-cell reconstitution after alpha-beta-depleted transplantation in children. The TCRbeta library was prepared with unique molecular identifiers. TCRdb independently ran MiXCR on the PCR reads; one entry per CDR3 protein. The sample lists 250,000 to 400,000 distinct CDR3 sequences, around 25% seen once, with over 9.5% in the top ten. This clonotype has a handful of counts. No antigen is known for it. Study-level findings and limits: At day 60, the high TCRbeta diversity found in some patients originated from recipient T cells and thymic progenitors that had survived. Several hundred graft clones that had expanded were reportedly the source of alpha-beta T cells about two months after transplant. Newly produced T cells mostly provided counts and TCRbeta diversity after one year, as hyperexpanded clones declined.

Germline CDR1 is MNHEY and CDR2 is SMNVEV (reference sequence). Trimming stripped 6 bases from V and 3 bases from J, with 8 bases between. CDR3 length equals 12 residues. The chain is built from TRBV27 and TRBJ1-2, with D unclear. The material sequenced was PBMCs, mostly from graft donor cells, taken 180 days after TCRalphabeta/CD19-depleted stem cell transplant. The origin of this receptor is a male patient under 18 who had a stem cell transplant for acute lymphoblastic leukemia, so the T cells may come from the graft donor. CDR3 amino acids: CASRSPYYGYTF. The DNA of the CDR3 is TGTGCCAGCAGGTCGCCCTACTATGGCTACACCTTC.